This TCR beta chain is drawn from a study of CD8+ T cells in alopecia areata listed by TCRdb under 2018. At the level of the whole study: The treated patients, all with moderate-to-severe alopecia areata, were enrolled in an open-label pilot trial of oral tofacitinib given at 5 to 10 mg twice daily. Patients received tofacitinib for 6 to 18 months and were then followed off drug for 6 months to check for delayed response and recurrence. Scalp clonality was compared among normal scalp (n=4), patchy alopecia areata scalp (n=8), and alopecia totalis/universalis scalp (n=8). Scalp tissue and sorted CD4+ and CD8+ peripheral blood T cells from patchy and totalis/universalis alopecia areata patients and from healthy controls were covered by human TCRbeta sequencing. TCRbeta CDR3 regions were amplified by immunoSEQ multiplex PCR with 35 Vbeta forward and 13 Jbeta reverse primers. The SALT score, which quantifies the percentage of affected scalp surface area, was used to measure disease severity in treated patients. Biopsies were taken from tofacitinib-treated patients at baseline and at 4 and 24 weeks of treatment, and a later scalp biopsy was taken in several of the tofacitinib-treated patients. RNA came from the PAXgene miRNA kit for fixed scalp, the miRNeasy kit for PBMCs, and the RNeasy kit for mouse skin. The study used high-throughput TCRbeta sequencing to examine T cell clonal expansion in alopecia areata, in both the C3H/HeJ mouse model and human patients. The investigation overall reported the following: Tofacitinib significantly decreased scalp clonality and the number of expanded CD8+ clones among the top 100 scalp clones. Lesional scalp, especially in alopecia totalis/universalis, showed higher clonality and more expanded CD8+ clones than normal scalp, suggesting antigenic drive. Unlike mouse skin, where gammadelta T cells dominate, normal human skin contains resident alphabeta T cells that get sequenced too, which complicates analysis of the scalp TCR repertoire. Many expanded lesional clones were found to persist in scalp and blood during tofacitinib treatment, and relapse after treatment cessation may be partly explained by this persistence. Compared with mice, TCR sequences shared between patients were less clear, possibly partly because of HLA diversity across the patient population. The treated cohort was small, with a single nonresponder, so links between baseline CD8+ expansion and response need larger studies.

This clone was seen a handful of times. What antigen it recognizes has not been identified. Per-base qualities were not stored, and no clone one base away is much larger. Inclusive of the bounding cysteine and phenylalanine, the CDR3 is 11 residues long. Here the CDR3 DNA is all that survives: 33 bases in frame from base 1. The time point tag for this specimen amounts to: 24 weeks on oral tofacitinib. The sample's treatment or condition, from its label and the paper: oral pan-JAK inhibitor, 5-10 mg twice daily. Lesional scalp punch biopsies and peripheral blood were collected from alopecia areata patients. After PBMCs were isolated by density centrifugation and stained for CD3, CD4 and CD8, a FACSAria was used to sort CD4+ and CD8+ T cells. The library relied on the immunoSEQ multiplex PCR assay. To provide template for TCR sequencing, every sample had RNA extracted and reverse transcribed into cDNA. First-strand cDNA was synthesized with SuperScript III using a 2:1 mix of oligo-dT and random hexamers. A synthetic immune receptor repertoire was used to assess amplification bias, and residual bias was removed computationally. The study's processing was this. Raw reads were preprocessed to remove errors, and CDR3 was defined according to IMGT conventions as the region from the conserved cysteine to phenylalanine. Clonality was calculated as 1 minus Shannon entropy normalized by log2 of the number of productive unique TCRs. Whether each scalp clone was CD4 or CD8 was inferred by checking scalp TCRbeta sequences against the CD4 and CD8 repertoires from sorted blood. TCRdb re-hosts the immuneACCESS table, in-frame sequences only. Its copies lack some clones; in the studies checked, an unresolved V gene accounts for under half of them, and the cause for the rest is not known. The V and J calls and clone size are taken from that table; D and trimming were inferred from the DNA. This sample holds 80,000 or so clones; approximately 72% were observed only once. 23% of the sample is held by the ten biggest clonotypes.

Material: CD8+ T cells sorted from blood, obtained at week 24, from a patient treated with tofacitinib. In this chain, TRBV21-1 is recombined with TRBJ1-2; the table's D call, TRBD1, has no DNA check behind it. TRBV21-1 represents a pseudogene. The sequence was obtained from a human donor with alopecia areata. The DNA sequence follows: TGTGCCAGCGGGACAGAAGATGGCTACACCTTC. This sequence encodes CASGTEDGYTF.